These 13 T cell receptor beta chains came from one sample sequenced in a study of blood T cell repertoires in COVID-19. Using immunoSEQ multiplex PCR, the repertoire was profiled, and TCRdb retains in-frame clones only, with some absent. The sample has 270,000 or so clones; around nine tenths are singletons. Sequencing used PBMCs or T cells enriched from blood (not recorded which). The receptors were sampled from a woman aged 18-35 years who had recovered from COVID-19.

DNA of the CDR3: TGTGCCAGCAGCCCGGGACTAGCGGTCACAGATACGCAGTATTTT. Encoded protein: CASSPGLAVTDTQYF. The chain uses TRBV5-8 and TRBJ2-3, with TRBD2 matching 11 bases. The CDR3 is 15 residues long. Trimming cost V 4 bases and J 2 bases; bases outside gene matches: 3. CDR1 SGHTS and CDR2 YDEGEE come from the germline V gene.

The chain combines TRBV25-1 with TRBJ2-3, with TRBD2 matching 7 bases. This CDR3 contains 18 residues. Germline-derived CDR1 and CDR2 are MGHDK and SYGVNS. J was trimmed by 2 bases and V by 0 bases; bases with no gene match: 11. CDR3 coding DNA: TGTGCCAGCAGTGAATATTACTCGGCGGGGGACCTCACAGATACGCAGTATTTT. Protein sequence: CASSEYYSAGDLTDTQYF.

The chain links TRBV9 to TRBJ2-7; 7 nucleotides align to TRBD1. CDR3 length: 14 residues. Germline CDR1 SGDLS, CDR2 YYNGEE. V shed 0 bases and J 3 bases; nucleotides not matched to a gene: 3. The CDR3 DNA follows: TGTGCCAGCAGCGTAGGGACAGGTCACTACGAGCAGTACTTC. Encoded protein: CASSVGTGHYEQYF. The complete variable domain, with remaining parts taken from reference TRBV9 and TRBJ2-7, reads DSGVTQTPKHLITATGQRVTLRCSPRSGDLSVYWYQQSLDQGLQFLIQYYNGEERAKGNILERFSAQQFPDLHSELNLSSLELGDSALYFCASSVGTGHYEQYFGPGTRLTVT.

This clone was picked up one time. V and J are TRBV4-1 and TRBJ2-7; D is possibly TRBD2 (6 bases). V was pared by 0 bases and J by 2 bases, with 14 bases between. The germline gives CDR1 MGHRA, CDR2 YSYEKL. The CDR3 is 16 amino acids. Here the CDR3 reads CASSQDSGGAAYEQYF. As DNA, the CDR3 is TGCGCCAGCAGCCAAGATAGTGGCGGGGCCGCCTACGAGCAGTACTTC.

The rearrangement links TRBV23-1 to TRBJ2-7; D is perhaps TRBD1 (5 bases). TRBV23-1 carries the ORF label, with uncertain function. Trimming removed 0 bases at V and 7 bases at J, with 16 bases between. CDR3 length: 15 residues. DNA of the CDR3: TGCGCCAGCAGTCAATCGTGGGGCCCACCCGAGGAGCAGTACTTC. Amino acid sequence: CASSQSWGPPEEQYF.

This chain joins TRBV6-2 or TRBV6-3 and TRBJ2-7; 13 bases fit TRBD2. The germline CDR1 and CDR2 sequences are MNHEY and SVGEGT. V dropped 6 bases and J dropped 0; count of bases not matched to a gene: 8. The CDR3 totals 17 residues. The CDR3 region has the DNA TGTGCCAGCAGCCTGGGACTAGCGGGACGTAACTCCTACGAGCAGTACTTC. As protein: CASSLGLAGRNSYEQYF.

The chain joins TRBV28 to TRBJ2-7; 7 bases line up with TRBD1. This CDR3 comprises 15 residues. The germline gives CDR1 MDHEN, CDR2 SYDVKM. The V gene end was trimmed by 4 bases and the J gene end by 2 bases; junction bases not matched to a gene: 8. The CDR3 here is CASSSPDRDPYEQYF. The DNA of the CDR3 is TGTGCCAGCAGTTCTCCCGACAGGGACCCCTACGAGCAGTACTTC.

This sequence joins TRBV27 and TRBJ2-7; D perhaps matches TRBD2 (6 bases). The CDR3 totals 14 residues. V dropped 6 bases and J dropped 6 bases, with 18 bases sitting between them. Germline V gene data show CDR1 as MNHEY and CDR2 as SMNVEV (reference sequence). The CDR3 loop reads CASSPGLPDTEQYF. The CDR3 DNA sequence: TGTGCCAGCAGCCCGGGACTGCCTGATACCGAGCAGTACTTC.

CDR3 nucleotides: TGTGCCAGCAGTAGGGACTTCTACGAGCAGTACTTC. Amino acid sequence: CASSRDFYEQYF. This chain joins TRBV5-4 and TRBJ2-7, with D perhaps matching TRBD2 (6 bases). V lost 5 bases, J lost 3 bases, and 9 bases lay in between. CDR3 length: 12 amino acids. CDR1 is SGHNT and CDR2 is YYREEE in the germline V gene (reference sequence).

This rearrangement joins TRBV5-1 to TRBJ1-1; TRBD1 aligns across 8 bases. This CDR3 region has 14 residues. V dropped 4 bases and J dropped 4; count of bases not matched to a gene: 6. Per the germline V gene, CDR1 is SGHRS and CDR2 is YFSETQ. The CDR3 region is CASSAQGGFTEAFF. In DNA, the CDR3 is TGCGCCAGCAGCGCACAGGGGGGGTTCACTGAAGCTTTCTTT.

CDR3 sequence reads: CASSFSGGDYEQYF. In nucleotides, the CDR3 is TGCGCCAGCAGCTTTAGCGGGGGGGACTACGAGCAGTACTTC. The rearrangement uses TRBV5-1 and TRBJ2-7; 11 positions agree with TRBD2. With 2 bases clipped from V and 3 bases from J, the junction kept 1 base outside the gene matches. The CDR3 covers 14 residues. CDR1 and CDR2 from the germline V gene are SGHRS and YFSETQ. The variable domain in full, with the rest retrieved from reference TRBV5-1 and TRBJ2-7, is KAGVTQTPRYLIKTRGQQVTLSCSPISGHRSVSWYQQTPGQGLQFLFEYFSETQRNKGNFPGRFSGRQFSNSRSEMNVSTLELGDSALYLCASSFSGGDYEQYFGPGTRLTVT.

The J gene is TRBJ2-1, the V gene TRBV30; 7 bases agree with TRBD2. V was pared by 1 base and J by 8 bases, with 5 bases of the junction left unmatched. Germline assignment: CDR1 GTSNPN and CDR2 SVGIG (reference sequence). This CDR3 is built from 13 residues. The CDR3 region has the DNA TGTGCCTGGAGTGCAGCGGGGTTCTATGAGCAGTTCTTC. Translated, it gives CAWSAAGFYEQFF.

The chain uses TRBV28 and TRBJ1-5, with D possibly TRBD1 on 6 matching bases. The CDR3 extends over 14 amino acids. The germline V and J ends were trimmed by 6 bases and 5 bases, with 14 bases remaining between them. Germline CDR1 MDHEN, CDR2 SYDVKM. Written as DNA, the CDR3 is TGTGCCAGCAGGACGACAGGTCTCTATCAGCCCCAGCATTTT. It yields the protein CASRTTGLYQPQHF.